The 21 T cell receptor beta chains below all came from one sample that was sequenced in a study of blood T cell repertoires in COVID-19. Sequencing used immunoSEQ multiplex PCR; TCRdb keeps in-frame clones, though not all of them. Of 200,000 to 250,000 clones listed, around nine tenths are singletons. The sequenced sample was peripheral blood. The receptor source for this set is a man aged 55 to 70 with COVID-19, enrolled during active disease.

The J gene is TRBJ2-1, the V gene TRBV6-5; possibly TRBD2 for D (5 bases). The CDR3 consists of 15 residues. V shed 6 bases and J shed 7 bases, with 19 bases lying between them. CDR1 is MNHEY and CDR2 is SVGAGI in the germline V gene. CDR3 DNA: TGTGCCAGCAGGGCATTAGACGGACTCAGGAATGAGCAGTTCTTC. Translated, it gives CASRALDGLRNEQFF.

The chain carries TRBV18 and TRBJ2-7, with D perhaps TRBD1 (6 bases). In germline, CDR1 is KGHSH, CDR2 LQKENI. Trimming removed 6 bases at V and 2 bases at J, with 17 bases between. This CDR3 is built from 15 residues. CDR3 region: CASSAQGFPTYEQYF. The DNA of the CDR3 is TGTGCCAGCTCGGCACAGGGTTTCCCTACCTACGAGCAGTACTTC.

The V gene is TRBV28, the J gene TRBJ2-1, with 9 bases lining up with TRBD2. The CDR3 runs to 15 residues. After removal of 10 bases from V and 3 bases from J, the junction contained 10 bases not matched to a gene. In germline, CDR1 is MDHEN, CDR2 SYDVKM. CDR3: CATTPEREVYNEQFF. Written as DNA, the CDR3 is TGTGCCACCACCCCAGAGCGGGAGGTCTACAATGAGCAGTTCTTC.

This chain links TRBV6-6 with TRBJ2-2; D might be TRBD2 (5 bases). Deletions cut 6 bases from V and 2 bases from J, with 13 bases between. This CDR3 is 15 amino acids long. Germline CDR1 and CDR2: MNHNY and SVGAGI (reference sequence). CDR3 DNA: TGTGCCAGCAGCGACGGGGTACCTAACACCGGGGAGCTGTTTTTT. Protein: CASSDGVPNTGELFF.

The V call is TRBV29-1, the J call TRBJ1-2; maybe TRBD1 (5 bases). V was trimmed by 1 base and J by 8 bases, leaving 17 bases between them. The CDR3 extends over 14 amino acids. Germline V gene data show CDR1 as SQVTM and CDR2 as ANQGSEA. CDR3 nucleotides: TGCAGCGTTGAAGGCGGGACCGGCTTGGGCGGCTACACCTTC. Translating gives CSVEGGTGLGGYTF.

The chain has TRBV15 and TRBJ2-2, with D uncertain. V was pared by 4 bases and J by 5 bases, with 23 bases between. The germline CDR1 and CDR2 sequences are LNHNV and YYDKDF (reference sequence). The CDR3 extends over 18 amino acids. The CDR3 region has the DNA TGTGCCACCAGCACAAAACCCCGACCCGGGTTTGATACCGGGGAGCTGTTTTTT. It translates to CATSTKPRPGFDTGELFF.

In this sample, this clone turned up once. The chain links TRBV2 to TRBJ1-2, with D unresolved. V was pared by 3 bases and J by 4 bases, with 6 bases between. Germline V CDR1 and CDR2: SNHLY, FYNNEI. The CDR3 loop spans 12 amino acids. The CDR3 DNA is TGTGCCAGCAGTGACAGGCTCTATGGCTACACCTTC. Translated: CASSDRLYGYTF.

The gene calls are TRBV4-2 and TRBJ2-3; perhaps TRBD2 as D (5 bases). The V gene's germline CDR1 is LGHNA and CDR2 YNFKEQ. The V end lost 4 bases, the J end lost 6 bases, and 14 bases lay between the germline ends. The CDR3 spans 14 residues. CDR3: CASSPYREADTQYF. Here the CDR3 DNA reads TGTGCCAGCAGCCCATACCGGGAAGCTGATACGCAGTATTTT.

CDR3 bases: TGCGCCAGCGGGACTAGCGGGGCCTTTTGGCCCTACGAGCAGTACTTC. Translating it yields CASGTSGAFWPYEQYF. The chain joins TRBV10-2 to TRBJ2-7; 13 bases match TRBD2. Germline-derived CDR1 and CDR2 are WSHSY and SAAADI. This CDR3 has 16 residues. V shed 8 bases and J 2 bases; nucleotides not matched to a gene: 9.

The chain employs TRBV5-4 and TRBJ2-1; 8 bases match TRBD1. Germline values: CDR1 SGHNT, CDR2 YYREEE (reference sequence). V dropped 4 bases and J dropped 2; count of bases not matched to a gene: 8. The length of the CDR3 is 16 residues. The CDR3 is CASSLGQGGPYNEQFF. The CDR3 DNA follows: TGTGCCAGCAGCCTTGGACAGGGTGGGCCCTACAATGAGCAGTTCTTC.

The CDR3 sequence: CASSRSTGTADTQYF. The CDR3 nucleotides are TGTGCCAGTAGTAGATCGACAGGCACCGCAGATACGCAGTATTTT. V gene TRBV19 combines with J gene TRBJ2-3; weak D call: TRBD1 (6 bases). This CDR3 contains 15 residues. The germline V gene encodes CDR1 LNHDA and CDR2 SQIVND (reference sequence). Trimming took 4 bases from V and 4 from J, leaving 15 bases between them.

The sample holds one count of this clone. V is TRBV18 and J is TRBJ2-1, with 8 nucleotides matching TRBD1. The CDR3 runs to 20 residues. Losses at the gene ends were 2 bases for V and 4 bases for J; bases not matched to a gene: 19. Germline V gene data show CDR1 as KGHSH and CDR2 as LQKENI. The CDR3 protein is CASSPEGGQGASLIYNEQFF. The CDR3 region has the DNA TGTGCCAGCTCACCAGAGGGGGGCCAGGGGGCGTCCCTCATATACAATGAGCAGTTCTTC.

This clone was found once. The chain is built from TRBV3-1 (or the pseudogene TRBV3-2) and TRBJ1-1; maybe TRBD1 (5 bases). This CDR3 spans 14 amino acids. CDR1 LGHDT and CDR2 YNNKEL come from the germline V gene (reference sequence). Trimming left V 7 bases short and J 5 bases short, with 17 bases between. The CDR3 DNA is TGTGCCAGCAACTCGTTTGGGGGGAGGACTGAAGCTTTCTTT. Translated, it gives CASNSFGGRTEAFF.

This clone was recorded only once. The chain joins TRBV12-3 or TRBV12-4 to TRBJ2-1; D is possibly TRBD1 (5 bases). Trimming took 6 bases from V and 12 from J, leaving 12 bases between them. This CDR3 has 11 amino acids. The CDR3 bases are TGTGCCAGCAGACAGGAAGTAGGGCAGTTCTTC. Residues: CASRQEVGQFF.

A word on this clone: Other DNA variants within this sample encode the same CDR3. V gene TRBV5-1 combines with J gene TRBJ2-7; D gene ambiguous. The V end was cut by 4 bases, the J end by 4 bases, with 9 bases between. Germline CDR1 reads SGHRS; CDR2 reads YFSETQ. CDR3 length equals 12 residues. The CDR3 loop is CASSGNSYEQYF. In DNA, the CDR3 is TGCGCCAGCAGCGGAAACAGTTACGAGCAGTACTTC.

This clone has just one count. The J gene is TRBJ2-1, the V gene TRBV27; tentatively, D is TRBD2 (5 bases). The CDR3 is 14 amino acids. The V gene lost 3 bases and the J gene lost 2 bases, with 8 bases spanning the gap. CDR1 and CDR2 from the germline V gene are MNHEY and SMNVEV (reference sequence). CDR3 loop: CASSFQRTYNEQFF. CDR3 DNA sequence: TGTGCCAGCAGTTTCCAGCGGACCTACAATGAGCAGTTCTTC.

Written as DNA, the CDR3 is TGTGCCAGCAGTTTAACTCGGGACACTGAAGCTTTCTTT. Amino acid sequence: CASSLTRDTEAFF. V usage is TRBV27 and J usage is TRBJ1-1; D call uncertain. Deletions cut 2 bases from V and 3 bases from J, with 7 bases between. Germline CDR1 MNHEY, CDR2 SMNVEV (reference sequence). CDR3 length: 13 residues.

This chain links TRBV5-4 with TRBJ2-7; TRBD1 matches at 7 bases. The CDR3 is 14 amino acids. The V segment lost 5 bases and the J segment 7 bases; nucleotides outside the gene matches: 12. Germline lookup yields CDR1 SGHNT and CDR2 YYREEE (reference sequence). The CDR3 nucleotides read TGTGCCAGCAGTTCACAGGGGTTTGGTGAGGAGCAGTACTTC. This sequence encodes CASSSQGFGEEQYF.

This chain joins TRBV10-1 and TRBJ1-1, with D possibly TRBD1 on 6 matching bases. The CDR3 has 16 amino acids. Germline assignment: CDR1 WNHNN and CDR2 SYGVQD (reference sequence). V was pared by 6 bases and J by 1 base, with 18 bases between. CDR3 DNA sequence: TGCGCCAGCAGGAGAACTACAGGGCCGGGGAACACTGAAGCTTTCTTT. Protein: CASRRTTGPGNTEAFF.

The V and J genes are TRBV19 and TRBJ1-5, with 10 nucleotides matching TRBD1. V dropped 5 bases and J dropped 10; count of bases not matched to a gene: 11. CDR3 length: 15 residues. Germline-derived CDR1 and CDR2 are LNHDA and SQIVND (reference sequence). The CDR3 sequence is CASSSRTGGDPPQHF. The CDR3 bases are TGTGCCAGTAGTTCCCGGACAGGGGGGGACCCCCCCCAGCATTTT.

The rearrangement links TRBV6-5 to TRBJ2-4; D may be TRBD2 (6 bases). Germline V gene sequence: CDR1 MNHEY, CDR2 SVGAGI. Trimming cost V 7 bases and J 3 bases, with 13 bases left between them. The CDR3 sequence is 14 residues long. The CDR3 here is CASMGPGGKNIQYF. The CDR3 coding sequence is TGTGCCAGCATGGGGCCCGGGGGCAAAAACATTCAGTACTTC.